This T cell receptor (beta chain) was recovered during a study of T cell responses to AZD1222 COVID-19 vaccine. Study-wide results and limits: There were mostly white British donors and more females than males, and clonal diversity was possibly underestimated. Vaccine-associated CD4 TCRs ranged over spike, dominating at 160-218 and 743-854.

Trimming took 4 bases from V and 2 from J, leaving 14 bases between them. CDR3 length: 15 residues. Germline assignment: CDR1 SGHTA and CDR2 FQGNSA. Sequencing was performed with immunoSEQ multiplex PCR; in TCRdb, only in-frame clones are kept and a portion is missing. The sample records about 140,000 clones, 70% to 90% being singletons. Concerning this clone itself: Its antigen remains unidentified.

The source is an adult in good health. This chain uses TRBV7-2 with TRBJ1-2; a possible D gene is TRBD1 (5 bases). Sequencing was performed on peripheral blood, taken on day 0 of AZD1222 vaccination. The CDR3 DNA reads as TGTGCCAGCAGCTCTAAGGGTTCAGGGAACTATGGCTACACCTTC. It encodes CASSSKGSGNYGYTF.